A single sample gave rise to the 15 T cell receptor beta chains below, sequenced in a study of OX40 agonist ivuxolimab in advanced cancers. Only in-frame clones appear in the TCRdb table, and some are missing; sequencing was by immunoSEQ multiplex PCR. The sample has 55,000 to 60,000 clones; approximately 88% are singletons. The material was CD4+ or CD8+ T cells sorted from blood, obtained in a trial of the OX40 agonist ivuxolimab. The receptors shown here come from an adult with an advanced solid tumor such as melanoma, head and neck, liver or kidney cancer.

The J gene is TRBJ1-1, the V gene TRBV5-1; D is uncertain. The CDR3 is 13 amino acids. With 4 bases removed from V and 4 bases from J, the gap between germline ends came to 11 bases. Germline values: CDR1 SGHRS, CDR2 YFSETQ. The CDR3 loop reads CASSPILGTEAFF. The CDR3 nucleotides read TGCGCCAGCAGCCCGATTCTTGGCACTGAAGCTTTCTTT.

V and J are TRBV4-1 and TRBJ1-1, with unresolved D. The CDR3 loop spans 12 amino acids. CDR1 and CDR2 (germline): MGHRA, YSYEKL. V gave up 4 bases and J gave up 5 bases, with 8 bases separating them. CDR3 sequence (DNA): TGCGCCAGCAGCCTGGGGATGACTGAAGCTTTCTTT. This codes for CASSLGMTEAFF.

CDR3 residues: CASSYFGQKSEQYF. Written as DNA, the CDR3 is TGTGCCAGCAGTTACTTCGGGCAGAAAAGCGAGCAGTACTTC. The chain employs TRBV6-6 and TRBJ2-7; D call uncertain. V lost 1 base, J lost 6 bases, and 13 bases lay in between. This CDR3 comprises 14 residues. Per the germline V gene, CDR1 is MNHNY and CDR2 is SVGAGI (reference sequence).

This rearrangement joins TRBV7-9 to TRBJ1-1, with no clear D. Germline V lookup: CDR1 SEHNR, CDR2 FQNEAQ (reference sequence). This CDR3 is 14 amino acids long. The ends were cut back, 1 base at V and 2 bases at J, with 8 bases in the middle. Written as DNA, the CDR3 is TGTGCCAGCAGCTTAGATAACAAAAACACTGAAGCTTTCTTT. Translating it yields CASSLDNKNTEAFF.

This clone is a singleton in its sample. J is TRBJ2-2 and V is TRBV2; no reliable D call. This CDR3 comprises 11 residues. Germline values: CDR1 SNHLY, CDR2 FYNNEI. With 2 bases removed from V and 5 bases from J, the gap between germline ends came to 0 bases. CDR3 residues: CASSETGELFF. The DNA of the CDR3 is TGTGCCAGCAGTGAAACCGGGGAGCTGTTTTTT. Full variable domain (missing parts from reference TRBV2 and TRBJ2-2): EPEVTQTPSHQVTQMGQEVILRCVPISNHLYFYWYRQILGQKVEFLVSFYNNEISEKSEIFDDQFSVERPDGSNFTLKIRSTKLEDSAMYFCASSETGELFFGEGSRLTVL.

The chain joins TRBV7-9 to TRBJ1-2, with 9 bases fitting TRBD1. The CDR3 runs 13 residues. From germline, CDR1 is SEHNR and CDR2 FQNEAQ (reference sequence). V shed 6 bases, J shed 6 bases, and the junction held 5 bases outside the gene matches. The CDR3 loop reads CASRPTGGNGYTF. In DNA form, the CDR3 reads TGTGCCAGCAGACCGACAGGGGGTAATGGCTACACCTTC.

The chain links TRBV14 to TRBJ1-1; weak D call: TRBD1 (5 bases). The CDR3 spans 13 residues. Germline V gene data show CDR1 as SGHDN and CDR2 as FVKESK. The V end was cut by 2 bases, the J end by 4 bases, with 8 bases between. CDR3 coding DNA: TGTGCCAGCAGCCAAATCCAGGGCACTGAAGCTTTCTTT. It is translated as CASSQIQGTEAFF.

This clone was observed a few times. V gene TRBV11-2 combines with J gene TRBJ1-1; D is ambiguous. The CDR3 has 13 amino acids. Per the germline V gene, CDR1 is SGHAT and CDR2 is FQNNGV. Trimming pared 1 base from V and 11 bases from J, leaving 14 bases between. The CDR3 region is CASSLVPNLGAFF. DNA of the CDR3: TGTGCCAGCAGCTTAGTACCTAATCTGGGCGCTTTCTTT.

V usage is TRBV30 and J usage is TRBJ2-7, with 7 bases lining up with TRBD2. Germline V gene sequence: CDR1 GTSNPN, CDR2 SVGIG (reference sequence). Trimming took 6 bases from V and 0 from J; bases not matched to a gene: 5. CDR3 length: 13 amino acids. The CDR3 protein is CACRDYLSYEQYF. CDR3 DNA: TGTGCCTGTAGGGACTATCTCTCCTACGAGCAGTACTTC.

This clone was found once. The CDR3 sequence: CASSYEVGGEQYF. As DNA, the CDR3 is TGTGCCAGCAGCTACGAGGTCGGGGGCGAGCAGTACTTC. The J gene is TRBJ2-7, the V gene TRBV4-2; D is perhaps TRBD2 (6 bases). The CDR3 loop spans 13 amino acids. Germline lookup yields CDR1 LGHNA and CDR2 YNFKEQ. V shed 5 bases and J shed 6 bases, with 14 bases lying between them.

CDR3 DNA sequence: TGTGCCAGCAGCGTAGGCTGGTACCAAGAGACCCAGTACTTC. Translation gives CASSVGWYQETQYF. The chain combines TRBV9 with TRBJ2-5; D remains unclear. The CDR3 extends over 14 amino acids. The V gene lost 0 bases and the J gene lost 0 bases, with 6 bases spanning the gap. Germline V gene lookup returns CDR1 SGDLS and CDR2 YYNGEE.

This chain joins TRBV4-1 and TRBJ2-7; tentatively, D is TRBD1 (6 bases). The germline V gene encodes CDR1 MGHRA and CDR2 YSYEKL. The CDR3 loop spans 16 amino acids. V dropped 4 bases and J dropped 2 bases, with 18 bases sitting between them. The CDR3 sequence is CASSRNPDSRTYEQYF. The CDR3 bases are TGCGCCAGCAGCCGAAATCCGGACAGCAGAACCTACGAGCAGTACTTC.

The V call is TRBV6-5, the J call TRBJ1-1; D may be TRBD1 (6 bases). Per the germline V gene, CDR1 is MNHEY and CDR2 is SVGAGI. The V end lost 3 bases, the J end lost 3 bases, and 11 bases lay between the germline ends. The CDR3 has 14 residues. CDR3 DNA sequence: TGTGCCAGCAGTTATACAGGGTGGGACACTGAAGCTTTCTTT. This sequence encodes CASSYTGWDTEAFF.

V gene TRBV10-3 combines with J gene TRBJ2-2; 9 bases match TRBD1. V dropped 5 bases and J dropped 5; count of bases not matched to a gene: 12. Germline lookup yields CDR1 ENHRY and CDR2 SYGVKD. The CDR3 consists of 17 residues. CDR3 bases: TGTGCCATCAGTACTGCACCGGGACAGGGAGGTACCGGGGAGCTGTTTTTT. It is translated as CAISTAPGQGGTGELFF.

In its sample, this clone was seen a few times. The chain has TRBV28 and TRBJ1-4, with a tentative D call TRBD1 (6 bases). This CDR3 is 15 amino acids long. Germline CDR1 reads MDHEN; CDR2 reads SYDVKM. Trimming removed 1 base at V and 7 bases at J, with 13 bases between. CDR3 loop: CASSLSQGYTEKLFF. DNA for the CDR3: TGTGCCAGCAGTTTATCTCAGGGGTATACTGAAAAACTGTTTTTT.